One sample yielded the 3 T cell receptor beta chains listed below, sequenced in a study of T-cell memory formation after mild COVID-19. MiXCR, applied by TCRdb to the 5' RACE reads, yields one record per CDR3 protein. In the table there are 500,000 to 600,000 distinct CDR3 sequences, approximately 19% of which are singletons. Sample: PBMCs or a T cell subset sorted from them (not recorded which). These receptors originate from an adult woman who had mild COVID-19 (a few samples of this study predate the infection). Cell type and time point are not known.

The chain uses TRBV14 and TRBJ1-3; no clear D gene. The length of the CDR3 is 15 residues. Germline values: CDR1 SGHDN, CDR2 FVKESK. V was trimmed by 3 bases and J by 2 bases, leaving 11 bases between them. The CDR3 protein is CASSQRALTGNTIYF. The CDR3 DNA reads TGTGCCAGCAGCCAGCGGGCTCTAACTGGAAACACCATATATTTT.

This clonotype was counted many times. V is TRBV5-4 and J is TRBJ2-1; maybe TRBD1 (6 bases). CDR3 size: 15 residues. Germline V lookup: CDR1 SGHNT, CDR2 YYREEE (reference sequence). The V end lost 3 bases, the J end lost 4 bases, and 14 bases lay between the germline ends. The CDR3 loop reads CASSSQPDSYNEQFF. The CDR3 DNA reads TGTGCCAGCAGCTCCCAACCGGACAGTTACAATGAGCAGTTCTTC.

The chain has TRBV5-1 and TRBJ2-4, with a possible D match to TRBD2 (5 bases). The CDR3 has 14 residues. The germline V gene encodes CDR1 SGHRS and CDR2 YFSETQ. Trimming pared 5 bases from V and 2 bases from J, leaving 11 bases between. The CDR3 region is CASREGFSKNIQYF. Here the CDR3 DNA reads TGCGCCAGCAGAGAGGGTTTTTCCAAAAACATTCAGTACTTC.